The 16 T cell receptor beta chains below were found in one sample sequenced in a study of T cells in Graves' hyperthyroidism and ophthalmopathy. The source material, RNA transcripts, was used to amplify TCR beta CDR3 regions. The HTBI primer set served for first-round RT-PCR of the TCR CDR3. TCRdb re-analysed the multiplex PCR reads in MiXCR, keeping a single row per CDR3 protein. Of some 700,000 distinct CDR3 sequences in the sample, roughly 17% are singletons; the top ten hold 15% to 17%. Sequences were obtained from blood. Source of these receptors: a man in his forties or fifties with Graves' hyperthyroidism.

Remarks on this clonotype: The junction shows a germline mismatch at one end, possibly a read error. CDR3 residues: CASILQGKNTEAFF. CDR3 in DNA: TGTGCCAGCATTTTACAGGGGAAAAACACTGAAGCTTTCTTT. The rearrangement links TRBV28 to TRBJ1-1, with 7 bases fitting TRBD1. The CDR3 runs to 14 residues. Germline V gene lookup returns CDR1 MDHEN and CDR2 SYDVKM. The entire variable domain, with the rest obtained from reference TRBV28 and TRBJ1-1, is as follows: DVKVTQSSRYLVKRTGEKVFLECVQDMDHENMFWYRQDPGLGLRLIYFSYDVKMKEKGDIPEGYSVSREKKERFSLILESASTNQTSMYLCASILQGKNTEAFFGQGTRLTVV.

CDR3 sequence (DNA): TGCAGTCTAGACAGGGAAAGGACCCAGTACTTC. Translated, it gives CSLDRERTQYF. The chain combines TRBV20-1 with TRBJ2-5, with 7 positions matching TRBD1. The CDR3 is made up of 11 amino acids. Germline CDR1 reads DFQATT; CDR2 reads SNEGSKA (reference sequence). V trimming: 8 bases; J trimming: 7 bases; junction bases outside the gene matches: 7.

This clonotype was seen many times. The chain links TRBV11-2 to TRBJ2-7; TRBD1 agrees at 9 bases. The J segment lost 2 bases and the V segment lost 4 bases, leaving 9 bases of the junction unmatched. CDR3 size: 16 residues. In germline, CDR1 is SGHAT, CDR2 FQNNGV. The CDR3 bases are TGTGCCAGCAGCTCGATGGCCGGGACAGGGACCTACGAGCAGTACTTC. Its translation: CASSSMAGTGTYEQYF.

Many counts were recorded for this clonotype. The chain uses TRBV24-1 and TRBJ2-1; 13 bases match TRBD2. The J segment lost 9 bases and the V segment lost 3 bases, leaving 7 bases of the junction unmatched. CDR3 length equals 16 residues. Per the germline V gene, CDR1 is KGHDR and CDR2 is SFDVKD. CDR3 nucleotide sequence: TGTGCCACCAGTGATATTCGGACTAGCGGGAGAATTGAGCAGTTCTTC. Protein sequence: CATSDIRTSGRIEQFF.

The V and J genes are TRBV20-1 and TRBJ2-7, with D perhaps TRBD2 (5 bases). Germline V gives CDR1 DFQATT, CDR2 SNEGSKA (reference sequence). The V and J ends lost 6 bases and 7 bases respectively, with 13 bases between them. This CDR3 contains 11 residues. Written as DNA, the CDR3 is TGCAGTGCCGGCGCCCGGGGAGAGCAGTACTTC. It translates to CSAGARGEQYF.

The chain uses TRBV4-3 and TRBJ2-2; TRBD2 aligns across 7 bases. J gave up 0 bases and V 1 base, and 8 bases lay outside the gene matches. CDR1 and CDR2 (germline): LGHNA, YSLEER. The CDR3 has 18 amino acids. As DNA, the CDR3 is TGCGCCAGCAGCCAAGTGTTCCTAGCGGAGACGAACACCGGGGAGCTGTTTTTT. This codes for CASSQVFLAETNTGELFF.

This clonotype was observed at least ten times. V gene TRBV2 combines with J gene TRBJ2-2, with D hard to call. There are 13 residues in the CDR3. CDR1 and CDR2 from the germline V gene are SNHLY and FYNNEI. V gave up 4 bases and J gave up 5 bases, with 8 bases separating them. The CDR3 DNA reads as TGTGCCAGCAGTGCCGACCCTACCGGGGAGCTGTTTTTT. It translates to CASSADPTGELFF.

This clonotype was seen repeatedly, ten times or more. The V and J genes are TRBV29-1 and TRBJ2-1, with 7 bases lining up with TRBD2. The CDR3 is 12 residues long. V trimming: 4 bases; J trimming: 7 bases; junction bases outside the gene matches: 4. Germline V gene sequence: CDR1 SQVTM, CDR2 ANQGSEA. DNA of the CDR3: TGCAGCGTTGTTTTGCGGGGGAATGAGCAGTTCTTC. Encoded protein: CSVVLRGNEQFF.

A few counts support this clonotype. V gene TRBV10-1 combines with J gene TRBJ1-1, with 11 bases identical to TRBD1. This CDR3 is 16 amino acids long. Per germline, CDR1 WNHNN and CDR2 SYGVQD (reference sequence). V lost 2 bases and J lost 5; bases outside the gene matches: 7. The CDR3 loop reads CASSETGQGARTEAFF. CDR3 nucleotides: TGCGCCAGCAGTGAGACAGGACAGGGGGCGAGGACTGAAGCTTTCTTT.

This clonotype was counted between two and nine times. The CDR3 bases are TGTGCCAGCGGCCTTGGCGGGAGGTCCTACAATGAGCAGTTCTTC. This encodes CASGLGGRSYNEQFF. V is TRBV28 and J is TRBJ2-1, with 8 bases identical to TRBD2. Trimming at V came to 8 bases and at J to 1 base, leaving 7 bases not matched to a gene. Per the germline V gene, CDR1 is MDHEN and CDR2 is SYDVKM. The CDR3 is 15 residues long.

This chain uses TRBV28 with TRBJ2-1; the match to TRBD1 covers 10 bases. This CDR3 spans 16 amino acids. Trimming took 7 bases from V and 9 from J; bases not matched to a gene: 15. Germline V gene sequence: CDR1 MDHEN, CDR2 SYDVKM. For the CDR3, the DNA is TGTGCCAGCACCCCGCGGGGGACAGGGGTTCGTGGTGAGCAGTTCTTC. Translated: CASTPRGTGVRGEQFF.

This clonotype came up a few times. V gene TRBV28 combines with J gene TRBJ2-2, with D tentatively TRBD1 (5 bases). The CDR3 sequence is 12 residues long. Germline V gives CDR1 MDHEN, CDR2 SYDVKM. V dropped 8 bases and J dropped 7 bases, with 11 bases sitting between them. The CDR3 here is CASRIRGGELFF. The CDR3 coding sequence is TGTGCCAGCCGCATTAGGGGCGGGGAGCTGTTTTTT.

This chain uses TRBV7-3 with TRBJ2-3; D ambiguous. The germline V and J ends were trimmed by 2 bases and 0 bases, with 9 bases remaining between them. Germline loops: CDR1 SGHTA, CDR2 FQGTGA. CDR3 length equals 15 residues. The CDR3 is CASSLGYLSTDTQYF. In DNA, the CDR3 is TGTGCCAGCAGCTTAGGATACCTGAGCACAGATACGCAGTATTTT.

This clonotype was picked up a small number of times. V usage is TRBV18 and J usage is TRBJ2-3; D is perhaps TRBD1 (6 bases). Trimming left V 3 bases short and J 3 bases short, with 25 bases between. There are 19 residues in the CDR3. Germline CDR1 is KGHSH and CDR2 is LQKENI. In DNA, the CDR3 is TGTGCCAGCTCACCTTATCAAGGTGCGGCGAACAGGGATACAGATACGCAGTATTTT. This encodes CASSPYQGAANRDTDTQYF. Full variable domain (rest looked up from reference TRBV18 and TRBJ2-3): NAGVMQNPRHLVRRRGQEARLRCSPMKGHSHVYWYRQLPEEGLKFMVYLQKENIIDESGMPKERFSAEFPKEGPSILRIQQVVRGDSAAYFCASSPYQGAANRDTDTQYFGPGTRLTVL.

V usage is TRBV24-1 and J usage is TRBJ2-2; the D gene is possibly TRBD2 (6 bases). Germline CDR1 KGHDR, CDR2 SFDVKD. CDR3 size: 15 residues. Trimming cost V 3 bases and J 7 bases, with 14 bases left between them. CDR3 DNA sequence: TGTGCCACCAGTGATCCTGGGACTCGCGACGGGGAGCTGTTTTTT. Protein sequence: CATSDPGTRDGELFF.

The DNA of the CDR3 is TGCAGTGCCGTACGTAATGAGCAGTTCTTC. Translated: CSAVRNEQFF. V usage is TRBV20-1 and J usage is TRBJ2-1, with no clear D. The CDR3 loop spans 10 amino acids. CDR1 and CDR2 from the germline V gene are DFQATT and SNEGSKA (reference sequence). Deletions cut 6 bases from V and 7 bases from J, with 7 bases between.